The clone carrying this T cell receptor (beta chain) was detected many times. This specimen belongs to a study of T cells in Graves' hyperthyroidism and ophthalmopathy. Study information: Blood was drawn when the patient was first diagnosed and still untreated.

Amplification of TCR beta CDR3 regions used RNA as the template. HTBI primers were used for first-round RT-PCR of the TCR CDR3. TCRdb passed the multiplex PCR reads through MiXCR, listing each CDR3 protein once. The table records a few hundred thousand distinct CDR3 sequences, about an eighth of them present only once. CDR1 is SGHTA, CDR2 FQGNSA, per germline. The CDR3 covers 15 residues. V was clipped by 5 bases and J by 7 bases; unmatched bases: 9. Uncontrolled infection, other autoimmune disease, pregnancy or lactation disqualified patients from enrolment. The chain recombines TRBV7-2 with TRBJ2-7, with 12 bases fitting TRBD1. Sequences were obtained from blood. This sequence originates from a woman in her late teens or twenties with Graves' hyperthyroidism. The CDR3 sequence is CASSTAGQGAGEQYF. The CDR3 bases are TGTGCCAGCAGCACGGCGGGACAGGGGGCGGGGGAGCAGTACTTC.